This T cell receptor beta chain was found in a study of blood T cell repertoires in COVID-19. Across the study: Whether acute or convalescent, the COVID-19 samples came from the United States, Italy and Spain. Nucleic acid was either cDNA or gDNA, and it came from T cells, B-cell-depleted T cells, or PBMCs.

This CDR3 is built from 12 residues. V was cut by 4 bases and J by 2 bases, with 6 bases left in between. CDR1 is SEHNR, CDR2 FQNEAQ, per germline (reference sequence). How the authors handled the data: Researchers report that nucleated cell counts were estimated from reference gene primer amplification. Generated by immunoSEQ multiplex PCR, the TCRdb table keeps only in-frame clones and is missing some. V and J calls and clone size come straight from that table; D and trimming were deduced from the DNA. The sample holds some 110,000 clones, roughly 85% seen once. Sequencing was performed on peripheral blood. This chain links TRBV7-9 with TRBJ2-7, with D hard to call. This clonotype originated in a man in his forties with acute or convalescent COVID-19. The CDR3 DNA is TGTGCCAGCAGCTACGCGACCTACGAGCAGTACTTC. It translates to CASSYATYEQYF.